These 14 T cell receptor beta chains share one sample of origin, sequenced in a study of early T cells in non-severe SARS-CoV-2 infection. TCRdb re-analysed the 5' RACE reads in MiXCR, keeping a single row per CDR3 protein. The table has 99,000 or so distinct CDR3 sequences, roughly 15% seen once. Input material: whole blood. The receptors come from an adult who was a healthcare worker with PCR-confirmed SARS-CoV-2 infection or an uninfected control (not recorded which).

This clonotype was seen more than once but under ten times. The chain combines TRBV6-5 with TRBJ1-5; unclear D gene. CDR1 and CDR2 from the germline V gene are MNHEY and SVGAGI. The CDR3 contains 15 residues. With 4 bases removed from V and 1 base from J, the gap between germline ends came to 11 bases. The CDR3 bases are TGTGCCAGCAGTTTGGGCCCCGAGAGCAATCAGCCCCAGCATTTT. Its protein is CASSLGPESNQPQHF.

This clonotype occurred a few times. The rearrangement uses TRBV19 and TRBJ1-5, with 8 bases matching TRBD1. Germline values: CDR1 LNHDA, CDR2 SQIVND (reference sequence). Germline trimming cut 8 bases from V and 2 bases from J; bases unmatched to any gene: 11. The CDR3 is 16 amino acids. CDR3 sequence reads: CASRSTGANRNQPQHF. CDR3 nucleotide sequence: TGTGCCAGTCGTTCGACAGGGGCCAACCGCAATCAGCCCCAGCATTTT.

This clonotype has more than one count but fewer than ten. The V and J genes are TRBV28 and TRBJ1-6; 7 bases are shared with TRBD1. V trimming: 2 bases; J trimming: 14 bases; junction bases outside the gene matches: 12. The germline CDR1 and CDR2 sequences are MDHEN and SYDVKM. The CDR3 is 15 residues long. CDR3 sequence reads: CASSLTGTASVTLHF. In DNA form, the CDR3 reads TGTGCCAGCAGTTTAACCGGGACAGCCTCTGTGACCCTCCACTTT.

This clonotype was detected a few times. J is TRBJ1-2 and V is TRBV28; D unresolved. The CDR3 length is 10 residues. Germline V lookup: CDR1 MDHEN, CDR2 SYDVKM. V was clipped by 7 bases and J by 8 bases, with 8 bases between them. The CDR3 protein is CASTKQGYTF. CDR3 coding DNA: TGTGCCAGCACCAAACAAGGCTACACCTTC.

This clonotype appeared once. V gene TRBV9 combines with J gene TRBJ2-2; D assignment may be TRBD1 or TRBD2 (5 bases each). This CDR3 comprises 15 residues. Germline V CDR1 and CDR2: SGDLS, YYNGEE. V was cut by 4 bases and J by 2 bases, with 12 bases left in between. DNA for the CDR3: TGTGCCAGCAGCCCTCGGGGCCGAAACACCGGGGAGCTGTTTTTT. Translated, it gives CASSPRGRNTGELFF.

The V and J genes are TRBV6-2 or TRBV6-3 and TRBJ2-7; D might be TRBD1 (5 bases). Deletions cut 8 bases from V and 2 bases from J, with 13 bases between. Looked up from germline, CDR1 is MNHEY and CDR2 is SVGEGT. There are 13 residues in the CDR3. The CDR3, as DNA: TGTGCCAGCTGCGACAGCTCTACCTACGAGCAGTACTTC. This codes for CASCDSSTYEQYF.

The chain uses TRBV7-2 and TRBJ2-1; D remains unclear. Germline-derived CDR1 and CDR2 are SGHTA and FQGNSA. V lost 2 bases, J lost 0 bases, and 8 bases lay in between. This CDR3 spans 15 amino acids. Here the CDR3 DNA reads TGTGCCAGCAGCTTAAGGGCTTCCTCCTACAATGAGCAGTTCTTC. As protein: CASSLRASSYNEQFF.

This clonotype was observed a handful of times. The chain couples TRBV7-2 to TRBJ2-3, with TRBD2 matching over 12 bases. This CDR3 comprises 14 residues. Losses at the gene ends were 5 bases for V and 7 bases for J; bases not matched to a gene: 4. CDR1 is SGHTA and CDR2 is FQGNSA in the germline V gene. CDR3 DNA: TGTGCCAGCAGCCTGCTAGCGGGGGGGCATACGCAGTATTTT. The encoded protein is CASSLLAGGHTQYF.

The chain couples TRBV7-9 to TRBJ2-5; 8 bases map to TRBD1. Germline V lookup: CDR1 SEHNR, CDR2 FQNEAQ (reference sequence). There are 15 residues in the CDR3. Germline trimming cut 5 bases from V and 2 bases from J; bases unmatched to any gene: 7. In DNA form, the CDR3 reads TGTGCCAGCAGCCGGGGGACAGGTCCACAAGAGACCCAGTACTTC. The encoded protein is CASSRGTGPQETQYF.

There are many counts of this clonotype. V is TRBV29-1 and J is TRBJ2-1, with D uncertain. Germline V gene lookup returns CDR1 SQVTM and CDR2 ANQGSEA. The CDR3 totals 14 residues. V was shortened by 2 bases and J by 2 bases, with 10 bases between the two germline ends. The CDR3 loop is CSVERVTAYNEQFF. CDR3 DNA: TGCAGCGTTGAACGTGTGACCGCCTACAATGAGCAGTTCTTC.

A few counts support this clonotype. In DNA, the CDR3 is TGCAGCGTTGATGTTAACACTGAAGCTTTCTTT. Translating gives CSVDVNTEAFF. This chain uses TRBV29-1 with TRBJ1-1; D remains unclear. There are 11 residues in the CDR3. Deletions cut 3 bases from V and 2 bases from J, with 4 bases between. Germline V CDR1 and CDR2: SQVTM, ANQGSEA. Filled out from reference TRBV29-1 and TRBJ1-1, the complete variable domain reads SAVISQKPSRDICQRGTSLTIQCQVDSQVTMMFWYRQQPGQSLTLIATANQGSEATYESGFVIDKFPISRPNLTFSTLTVSNMSPEDSSIYLCSVDVNTEAFFGQGTRLTVV.

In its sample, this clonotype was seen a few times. This chain's CDR3 is CASSQASGGGSETQYF. DNA for the CDR3: TGTGCCAGCAGCCAGGCCTCAGGCGGGGGATCAGAGACCCAGTACTTC. V and J are TRBV3-1 and TRBJ2-5, with 7 positions matching TRBD2. The CDR3 spans 16 residues. The V gene end was trimmed by 3 bases and the J gene end by 4 bases; junction bases not matched to a gene: 11. Germline-derived CDR1 and CDR2 are LGHDT and YNNKEL (reference sequence).

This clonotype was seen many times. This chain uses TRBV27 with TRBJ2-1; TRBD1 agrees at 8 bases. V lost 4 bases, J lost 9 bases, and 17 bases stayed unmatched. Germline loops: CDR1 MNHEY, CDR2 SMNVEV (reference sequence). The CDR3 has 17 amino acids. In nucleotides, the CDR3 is TGTGCCAGCAGTTATAGGCCGACGGGCAGGGGGCCTATTGAGCAGTTCTTC. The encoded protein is CASSYRPTGRGPIEQFF.

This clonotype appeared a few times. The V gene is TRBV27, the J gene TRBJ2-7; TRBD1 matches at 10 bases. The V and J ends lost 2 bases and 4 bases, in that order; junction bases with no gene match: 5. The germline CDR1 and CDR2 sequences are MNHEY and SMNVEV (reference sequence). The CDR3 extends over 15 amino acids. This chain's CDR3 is CASSLETGGRYEQYF. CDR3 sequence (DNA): TGTGCCAGCAGTTTAGAGACAGGGGGCCGTTACGAGCAGTACTTC.